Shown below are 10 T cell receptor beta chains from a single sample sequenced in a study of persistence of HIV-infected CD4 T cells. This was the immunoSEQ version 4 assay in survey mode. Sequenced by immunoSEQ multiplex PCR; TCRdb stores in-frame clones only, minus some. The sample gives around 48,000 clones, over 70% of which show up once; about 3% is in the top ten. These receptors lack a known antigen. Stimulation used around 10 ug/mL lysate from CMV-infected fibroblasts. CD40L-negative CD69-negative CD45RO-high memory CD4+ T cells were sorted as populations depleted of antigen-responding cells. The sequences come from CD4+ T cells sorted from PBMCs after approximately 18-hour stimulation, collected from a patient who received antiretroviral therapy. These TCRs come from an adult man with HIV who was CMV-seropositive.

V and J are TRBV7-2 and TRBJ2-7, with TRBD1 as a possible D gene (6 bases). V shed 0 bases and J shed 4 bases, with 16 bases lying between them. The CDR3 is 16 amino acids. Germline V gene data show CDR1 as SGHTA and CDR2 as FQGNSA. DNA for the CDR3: TGTGCCAGCAGCTTAGCAGTCTCCCAGGGGCTTTACGAGCAGTACTTC. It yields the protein CASSLAVSQGLYEQYF.

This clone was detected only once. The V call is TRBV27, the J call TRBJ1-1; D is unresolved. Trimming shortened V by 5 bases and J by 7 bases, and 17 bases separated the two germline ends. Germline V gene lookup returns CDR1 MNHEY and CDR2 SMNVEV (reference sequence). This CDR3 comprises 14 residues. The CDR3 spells CASSPLLGPYEAFF. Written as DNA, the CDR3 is TGTGCCAGCAGTCCACTCCTGGGCCCCTATGAAGCTTTCTTT.

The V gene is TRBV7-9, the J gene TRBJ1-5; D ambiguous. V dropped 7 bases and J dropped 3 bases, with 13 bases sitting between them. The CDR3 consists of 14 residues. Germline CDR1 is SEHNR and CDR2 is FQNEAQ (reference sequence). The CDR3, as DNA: TGTGCCAGCACCCCGTCCGGAGCCAATCAGCCCCAGCATTTT. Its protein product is CASTPSGANQPQHF. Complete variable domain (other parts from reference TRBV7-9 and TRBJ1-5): DTGVSQNPRHKITKRGQNVTFRCDPISEHNRLYWYRQTLGQGPEFLTYFQNEAQLEKSRLLSDRFSAERPKGSFSTLEIQRTEQGDSAMYLCASTPSGANQPQHFGDGTRLSIL.

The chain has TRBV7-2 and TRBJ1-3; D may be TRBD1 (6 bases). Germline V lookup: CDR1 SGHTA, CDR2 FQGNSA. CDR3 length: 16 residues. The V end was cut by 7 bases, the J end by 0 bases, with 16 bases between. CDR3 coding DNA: TGTGCCAGCATGCGACAGGATTTATTCTCTGGAAACACCATATATTTT. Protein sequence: CASMRQDLFSGNTIYF.

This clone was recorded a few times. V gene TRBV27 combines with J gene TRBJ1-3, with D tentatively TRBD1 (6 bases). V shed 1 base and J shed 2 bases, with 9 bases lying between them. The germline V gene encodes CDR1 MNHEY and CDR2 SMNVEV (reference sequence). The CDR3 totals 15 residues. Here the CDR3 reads CASSLLGGPGNTIYF. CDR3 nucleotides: TGTGCCAGCAGTTTATTGGGGGGCCCTGGAAACACCATATATTTT.

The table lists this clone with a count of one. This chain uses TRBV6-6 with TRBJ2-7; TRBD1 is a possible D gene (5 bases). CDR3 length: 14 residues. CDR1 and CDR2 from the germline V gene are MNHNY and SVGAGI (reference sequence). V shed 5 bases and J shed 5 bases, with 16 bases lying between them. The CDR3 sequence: CASSRDRFLNEQYF. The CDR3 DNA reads TGTGCCAGCAGTCGTGACAGATTTCTCAACGAGCAGTACTTC.

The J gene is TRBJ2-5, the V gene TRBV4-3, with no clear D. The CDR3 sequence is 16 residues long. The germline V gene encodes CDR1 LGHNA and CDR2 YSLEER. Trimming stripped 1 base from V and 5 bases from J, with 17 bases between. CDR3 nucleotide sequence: TGCGCCAGCAGCCAAGCTATCGGGTTACAAGGGGAGACCCAGTACTTC. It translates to CASSQAIGLQGETQYF.

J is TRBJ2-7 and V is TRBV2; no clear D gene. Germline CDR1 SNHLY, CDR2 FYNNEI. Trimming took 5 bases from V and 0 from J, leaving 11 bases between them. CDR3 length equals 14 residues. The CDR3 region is CASSKSVSSYEQYF. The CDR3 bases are TGTGCCAGCAGTAAGTCGGTAAGCTCCTACGAGCAGTACTTC.

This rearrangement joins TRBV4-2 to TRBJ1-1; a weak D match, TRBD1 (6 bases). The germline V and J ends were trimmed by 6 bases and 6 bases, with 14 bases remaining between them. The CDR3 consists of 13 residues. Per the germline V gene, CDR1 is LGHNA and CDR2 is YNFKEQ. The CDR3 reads CASRNTGFAEAFF. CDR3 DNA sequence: TGTGCCAGCAGGAATACAGGGTTCGCTGAAGCTTTCTTT.

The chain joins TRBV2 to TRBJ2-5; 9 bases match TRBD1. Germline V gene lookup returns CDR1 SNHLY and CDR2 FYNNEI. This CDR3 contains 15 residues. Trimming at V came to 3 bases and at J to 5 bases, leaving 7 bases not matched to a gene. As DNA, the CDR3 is TGTGCCAGCAGTGATGGGACAGGGTGGGGGGAGACCCAGTACTTC. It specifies CASSDGTGWGETQYF.